This T cell receptor beta chain was found in a study of identical twins (dated by TCRdb to the mid-2010s). A note on the overall study: To test whether fetal clonotypes persist, this study deep-sequenced TCR alpha and beta repertoires from monozygotic twins, from unrelated adults of various ages, and from cord blood. To rule out contamination, the twin experiments were replicated at different times with different library preparation protocols.

Library method: 5' RACE. The data were produced on an Illumina HiSeq 2000. A universal primer binding site was added through template switching, and the final cDNA carried a unique molecular identifier so that TCR cDNA molecules could be counted accurately. Specific primers in the conserved constant-segment region were used to synthesize first-strand cDNA for the TCR alpha and beta chains. To control for contamination, every cDNA library was double barcoded, receiving both a SMART-Mk sample barcode and Illumina barcodes. TruSeq adapter sequences along with Illumina sample barcodes were introduced in two successive PCR steps. The Illumina HiSeq platform was used with custom primers to sequence TCR alpha and beta cDNA libraries. The original methods were these. Raw reads were processed with MiGEC to extract unique molecular identifiers, and MiXCR was used to determine CDR3 positions. For each individual, recombination models were inferred using an EM algorithm with the repgenHMM and IGoR tools. Shared clonotype analysis was performed with the tcR package in R, normalizing sharing by the product of cloneset sizes. Out-of-frame nonproductive sequences were analyzed to study raw recombination free of thymic and clonal selection effects. Clones were called with MiXCR by TCRdb after fastp trimmed the public reads at Q25, and only in-frame beta chains were retained. Every CDR3 protein is listed once, alongside the most common genes and DNA of its rows. The V and J calls were determined by TCRdb, not by the authors. The table for this sample lists more than 650,000 distinct CDR3 sequences; around 6% of them were counted only once. The top ten hold around 1.7% of the sample.

The germline V gene yields WSHSY for CDR1 and SAAADI for CDR2. V loses 2 bases, J loses 3 bases, and the germline ends lie 10 bases apart. The CDR3 numbers 15 residues from cysteine through phenylalanine. Of all the DNA, just the CDR3 is kept, 45 bases in frame from base 1. Every donor was a healthy Caucasian. The researchers also sequenced three unrelated adults who were not twins: a male aged 18 to 29, a male aged 50 to 60, and a female aged 50 to 60. Miltenyi CD45RO+ enrichment and human naive T-cell isolation kits were used to isolate memory (CD45RO+) and naive T cells from PBMC. Paper-wide results and their limitations: Compared with coincidental sharing between unrelated individuals, out-of-frame TCR alpha sequences shared between twins had an excess of sequences with low generation probability. Out-of-frame TCR alpha sharing in monozygotic twins was systematically underestimated by recombination models, whereas sharing between unrelated individuals was in agreement with the recombination models. Excess twin sharing in beta out-of-frame sequences was weaker because fewer shared sequences lowered the signal-to-noise ratio. Fewer insertions were carried by abundant cord blood beta clonotypes; a weaker similar trend was observed in young adult naive repertoires, while no such trend was observed in memory repertoires. Conclusions relied on cross-sectional statistical analysis, since the same donors could not be followed over many years. Invariant T cells such as MAIT and iNKT could partly confound zero-insertion analyses, though diverse VJ usage argued against this for most clonotypes.

Notes on this clonotype: Its antigen remains unidentified. Base qualities are not recorded, but no much larger clone differs from it by a single base.

The source of this sequence is a man aged 18 to 30 in good health. Sequenced input: naive T cells sorted from blood. This specimen's cell subset or site label, interpreted: cells isolated with a human naive T-cell isolation kit. The chain couples TRBV10-2 to TRBJ2-2; the D segment could be TRBD2, given 5 matching bases. The sequence in DNA is TGCGCCAGCAGTGAGAGCGGCAGGTACACCGGGGAGCTGTTTTTT. It codes for CASSESGRYTGELFF.